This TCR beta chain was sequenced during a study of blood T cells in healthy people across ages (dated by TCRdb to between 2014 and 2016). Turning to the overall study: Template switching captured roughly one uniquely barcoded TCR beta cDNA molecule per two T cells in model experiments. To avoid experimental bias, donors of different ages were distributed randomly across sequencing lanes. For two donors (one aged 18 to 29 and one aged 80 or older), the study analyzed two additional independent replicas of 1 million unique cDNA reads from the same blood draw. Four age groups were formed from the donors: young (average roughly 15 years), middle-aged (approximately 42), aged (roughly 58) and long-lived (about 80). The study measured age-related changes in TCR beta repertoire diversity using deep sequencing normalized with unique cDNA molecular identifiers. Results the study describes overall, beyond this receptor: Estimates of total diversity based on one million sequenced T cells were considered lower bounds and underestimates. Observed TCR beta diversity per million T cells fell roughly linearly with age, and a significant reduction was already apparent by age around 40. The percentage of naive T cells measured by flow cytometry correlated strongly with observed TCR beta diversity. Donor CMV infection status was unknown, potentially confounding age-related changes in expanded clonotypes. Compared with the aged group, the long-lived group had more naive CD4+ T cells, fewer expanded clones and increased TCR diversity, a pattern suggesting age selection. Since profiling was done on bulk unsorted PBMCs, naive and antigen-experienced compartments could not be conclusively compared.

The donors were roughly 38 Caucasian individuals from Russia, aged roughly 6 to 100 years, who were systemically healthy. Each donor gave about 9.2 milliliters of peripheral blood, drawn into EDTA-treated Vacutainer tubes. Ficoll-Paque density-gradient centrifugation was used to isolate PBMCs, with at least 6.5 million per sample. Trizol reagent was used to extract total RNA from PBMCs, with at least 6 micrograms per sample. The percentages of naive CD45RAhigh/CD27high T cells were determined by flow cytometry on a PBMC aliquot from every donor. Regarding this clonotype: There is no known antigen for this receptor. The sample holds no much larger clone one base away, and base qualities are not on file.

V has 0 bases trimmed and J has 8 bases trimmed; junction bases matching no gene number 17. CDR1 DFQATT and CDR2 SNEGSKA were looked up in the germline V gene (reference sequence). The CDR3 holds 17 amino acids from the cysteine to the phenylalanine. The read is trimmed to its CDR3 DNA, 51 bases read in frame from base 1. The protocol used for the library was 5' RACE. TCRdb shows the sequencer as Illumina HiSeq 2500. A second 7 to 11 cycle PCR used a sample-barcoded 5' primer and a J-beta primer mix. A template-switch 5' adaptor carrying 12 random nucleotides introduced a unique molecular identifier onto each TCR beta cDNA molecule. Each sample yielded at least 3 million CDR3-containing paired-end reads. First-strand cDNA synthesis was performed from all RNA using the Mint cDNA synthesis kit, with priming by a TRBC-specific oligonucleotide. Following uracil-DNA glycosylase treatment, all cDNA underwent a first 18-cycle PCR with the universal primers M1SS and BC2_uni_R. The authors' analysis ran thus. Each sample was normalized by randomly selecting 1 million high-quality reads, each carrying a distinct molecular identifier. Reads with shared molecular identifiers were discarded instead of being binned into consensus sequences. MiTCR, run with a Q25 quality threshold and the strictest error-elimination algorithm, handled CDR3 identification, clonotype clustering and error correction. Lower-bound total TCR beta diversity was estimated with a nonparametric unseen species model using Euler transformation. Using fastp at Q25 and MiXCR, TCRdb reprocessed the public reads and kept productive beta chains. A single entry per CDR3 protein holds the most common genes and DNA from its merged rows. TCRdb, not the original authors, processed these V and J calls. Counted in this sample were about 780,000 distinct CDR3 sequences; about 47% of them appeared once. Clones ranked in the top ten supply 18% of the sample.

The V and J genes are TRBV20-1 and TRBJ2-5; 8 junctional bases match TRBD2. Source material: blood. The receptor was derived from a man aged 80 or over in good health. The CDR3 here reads CSARDALLAAETGTQYF. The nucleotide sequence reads TGCAGTGCTAGAGATGCCCTACTAGCGGCCGAGACAGGAACCCAGTACTTC.